The clone carrying this TCR beta chain has just a few counts. MiXCR, run by TCRdb on the 5' RACE reads, gives a single entry per CDR3 protein. Of fewer than 500,000 distinct CDR3 sequences listed, approximately 24% are singletons. The data derive from a study of identical twins. The CDR3 loop spans 16 amino acids. Germline V lookup: CDR1 SGHRS, CDR2 YFSETQ. Trimming took 2 bases from V and 1 from J, leaving 14 bases between them. These data also featured in a second study, about T cells expressing NK-cell markers. That study adds: Top CD8+ clonotypes included the dominant CD3+CD56+NKG2C+ clonotypes in six donors. These clonotypes additionally ranked first within the CD3+CD56-NKG2C+ fraction of a handful of donors.

This receptor was taken from a woman under 30 in good health. This chain links TRBV5-1 with TRBJ2-3, with TRBD2 as a possible D gene (6 bases). Source material: CD4+ T cells sorted from blood. The CDR3 region is CASSFVGGVGTDTQYF. DNA for the CDR3: TGCGCCAGCAGCTTCGTAGGCGGGGTCGGCACAGATACGCAGTATTTT.